This T cell receptor (beta chain) was recorded in a study of OX40 agonist ivuxolimab in advanced cancers. Study in general: Of mixed ages from about 20 to 90 and averaging 60 years, the group was almost 85% male. Among those treated, three patients had partial responses, one with hepatocellular carcinoma and two with cutaneous melanoma. Regarding the study as a whole: Blood T cells, both CD4+ and CD8+, expanded clonally by week 6 at 0.1 to 3.0 mg/kg.

V shed 4 bases, J shed 4 bases, and the junction held 10 bases outside the gene matches. This CDR3 is 16 amino acids long. The germline gives CDR1 SGHNT, CDR2 YYREEE (reference sequence). Assay used: immunoSEQ multiplex PCR; TCRdb lists only in-frame clones, some missing. The sample carries roughly 89,000 clones, more than 75% recorded once. Note on this clone: The antigen is undetermined.

Material: CD4+ or CD8+ T cells sorted from blood, obtained in a trial of the OX40 agonist ivuxolimab. The chain employs TRBV5-4 and TRBJ2-5; 10 positions match TRBD1. The source of this sequence is an adult with an advanced solid tumor such as melanoma, head and neck, liver or kidney cancer. CDR3 residues: CASSSPGTGVGETQYF. CDR3 coding DNA: TGTGCCAGCAGCAGTCCTGGGACAGGGGTTGGAGAGACCCAGTACTTC.